This paragraph reports one T cell receptor beta chain. The CDR3 runs to 16 residues. Germline-derived CDR1 and CDR2 are SEHNR and FQNEAQ (reference sequence). V was cut by 2 bases and J by 0 bases, with 12 bases left in between. The entry originates in a study of T-cell reconstitution after alpha-beta-depleted transplantation in children. As it was prepared, the TCRbeta library received unique molecular identifiers. TCRdb used MiXCR to reprocess the PCR reads, holding one entry per CDR3 protein. Among around 680,000 distinct CDR3 sequences listed, 16% were seen once. V gene TRBV7-9 combines with J gene TRBJ2-3; D unresolved. Material: PBMCs from the stem cell graft donor, obtained from the stem cell graft. The sequence derives from a human donor who donated a stem cell graft to a child with acute myeloid leukemia. The CDR3 loop is CASSLKVTVSTDTQYF. In DNA, the CDR3 is TGTGCCAGCAGCTTAAAGGTGACGGTTAGCACAGATACGCAGTATTTT.